The 8 T cell receptor beta chains below come from one sample, sequenced in a study of cytomegalovirus exposure and HLA in healthy donors. Use of 60 Vbeta and 13 Jbeta primers characterized the PCR. Using immunoSEQ multiplex PCR, the repertoire was profiled, and TCRdb retains in-frame clones only, with some absent. The sample holds about 120,000 clones, 65% to 85% seen once. Source material: PBMCs. The receptor set was obtained from a woman in her thirties or forties in good health and CMV-seropositive.

This clone appeared a few times. The genes are TRBV6-5 and TRBJ1-1, with D hard to call. The CDR3 is 14 amino acids. The germline CDR1 and CDR2 sequences are MNHEY and SVGAGI. The V end lost 0 bases, the J end lost 10 bases, and 15 bases lay between the germline ends. The CDR3 nucleotides are TGTGCCAGCAGTTACTCGAGTCCGGCGGCCGGAGCTTTCTTT. Encoded protein: CASSYSSPAAGAFF.

The chain has TRBV6-5 and TRBJ2-5, with TRBD2 identical over 8 bases. This CDR3 comprises 15 residues. J gave up 4 bases and V 6 bases, and 10 bases lay outside the gene matches. Germline-derived CDR1 and CDR2 are MNHEY and SVGAGI. CDR3 DNA: TGTGCCAGCAGAGATAGCGGGATGGGCCGAGAGACCCAGTACTTC. Its translation: CASRDSGMGRETQYF.

V gene TRBV4-3 combines with J gene TRBJ2-7; 9 positions agree with TRBD1. CDR1 and CDR2 (germline): LGHNA, YSLEER. The CDR3 runs 14 residues. J was trimmed by 1 base and V by 4 bases; bases with no gene match: 2. The CDR3 DNA reads TGCGCCAGCAGCCCGGGACAGGGATCCTACGAGCAGTACTTC. It specifies CASSPGQGSYEQYF.

This clone was seen more than once but under ten times. The chain has TRBV4-2 and TRBJ2-3; 9 positions match TRBD2. V shed 9 bases, J shed 5 bases, and the junction held 9 bases outside the gene matches. The CDR3 loop spans 14 amino acids. Germline V CDR1 and CDR2: LGHNA, YNFKEQ. The CDR3 sequence: CASTRGGFQDTQYF. CDR3 DNA sequence: TGTGCCAGTACGCGGGGGGGCTTTCAAGATACGCAGTATTTT.

This clone was counted a few times. The chain uses TRBV6-5 and TRBJ1-6, with TRBD1 identical over 7 bases. Germline-derived CDR1 and CDR2 are MNHEY and SVGAGI. The CDR3 sequence is 14 residues long. V lost 6 bases and J lost 13; bases outside the gene matches: 12. CDR3 protein: CASRRGQALVPLHF. In nucleotides, the CDR3 is TGTGCCAGCAGACGCGGACAGGCTTTGGTTCCCCTCCACTTT.

The chain recombines TRBV2 with TRBJ1-1; 9 bases align to TRBD1. This CDR3 comprises 12 residues. CDR1 and CDR2 from the germline V gene are SNHLY and FYNNEI. V shed 6 bases, J shed 11 bases, and the junction held 7 bases outside the gene matches. The CDR3 region is CASRDRGLTAFF. The CDR3 DNA reads as TGTGCCAGCAGGGACAGGGGCCTCACGGCTTTCTTT.

This chain connects TRBV5-4 to TRBJ2-7; 8 bases are a match to TRBD1. This CDR3 comprises 16 residues. Germline CDR1 and CDR2: SGHNT and YYREEE (reference sequence). Trimming removed 4 bases from V and 0 bases from J; junction bases left unmatched: 9. CDR3 residues: CASSVPGTGTSYEQYF. The CDR3, as DNA: TGTGCCAGCAGCGTCCCCGGGACAGGAACCTCCTACGAGCAGTACTTC.

This clone was observed once. J is TRBJ2-3 and V is TRBV6-1; D may be TRBD2 (5 bases). Trimming took 7 bases from V and 0 from J, leaving 11 bases between them. This CDR3 region has 14 residues. Germline assignment: CDR1 MNHNS and CDR2 SASEGT. This CDR3 reads CASTERTSTDTQYF. In DNA, the CDR3 is TGTGCCAGCACCGAGCGGACTAGCACAGATACGCAGTATTTT.